The 17 T cell receptor beta chains below were found in one sample sequenced in a study of blood T cell repertoires in COVID-19. Clones were read by immunoSEQ multiplex PCR, and TCRdb kept only the in-frame ones, dropping some. The table includes approximately 300,000 clones, 90% detected once. The sequenced sample consisted of peripheral blood. Receptors originate from a woman in her 40s with COVID-19, enrolled during active disease.

V gene TRBV6-5 combines with J gene TRBJ2-7, with D possibly TRBD2 on 6 matching bases. V was clipped by 6 bases and J by 0 bases, with 15 bases between them. There are 15 residues in the CDR3. Germline CDR1 reads MNHEY; CDR2 reads SVGAGI. The CDR3 region is CASSRGTAGSYEQYF. CDR3 DNA: TGTGCCAGCAGCCGCGGGACGGCGGGCTCCTACGAGCAGTACTTC.

This clone was recorded a few times. This sequence joins TRBV11-2 and TRBJ1-2; 8 bases are shared with TRBD1. The CDR3 spans 14 residues. Germline CDR1 is SGHAT and CDR2 is FQNNGV. J lost 5 bases, V lost 4 bases, and 6 bases had no gene match. CDR3 in DNA: TGTGCCAGCAGCTCCCAGGGGGCATGGTATGGCTACACCTTC. Amino acid sequence: CASSSQGAWYGYTF.

V usage is TRBV30 and J usage is TRBJ2-1; D might be TRBD2 (6 bases). Trimming removed 3 bases from V and 2 bases from J, with 17 bases in between. From germline, CDR1 is GTSNPN and CDR2 SVGIG (reference sequence). CDR3 length: 16 residues. The CDR3 loop reads CAWRNVRDSPYNEQFF. CDR3 bases: TGTGCCTGGAGGAACGTCCGGGACTCCCCCTACAATGAGCAGTTCTTC.

The chain has TRBV7-2 and TRBJ1-2; perhaps TRBD1 as D (6 bases). Trimming pared 5 bases from V and 2 bases from J, leaving 18 bases between. Germline V gene data show CDR1 as SGHTA and CDR2 as FQGNSA. There are 16 residues in the CDR3. As DNA, the CDR3 is TGTGCCAGCAGCCTATACCGGGACACCCTAAACTATGGCTACACCTTC. This codes for CASSLYRDTLNYGYTF.

The chain has TRBV5-1 and TRBJ2-2; TRBD1 is a possible D gene (5 bases). The germline V and J ends were trimmed by 0 bases and 1 base, with 16 bases remaining between them. The CDR3 runs 18 residues. The germline CDR1 and CDR2 sequences are SGHRS and YFSETQ. CDR3 nucleotides: TGCGCCAGCAGCTTGGCTCTCACTGGGGCCGGGAACACCGGGGAGCTGTTTTTT. It codes for CASSLALTGAGNTGELFF.

The CDR3 DNA is TGTGCCAGTAGTAGGATCGGGATGAACACTGAAGCTTTCTTT. This translates into CASSRIGMNTEAFF. V and J are TRBV19 and TRBJ1-1; D is uncertain. This CDR3 spans 14 amino acids. Germline values: CDR1 LNHDA, CDR2 SQIVND (reference sequence). V was pared by 4 bases and J by 0 bases, with 9 bases between.

In nucleotides, the CDR3 is TGCGCCAGCAGCCAAGATCCGGGGGACACCGGGGAGCTGTTTTTT. Translation gives CASSQDPGDTGELFF. V is TRBV4-3 and J is TRBJ2-2, with D perhaps TRBD2 (6 bases). V gave up 0 bases and J gave up 3 bases, with 8 bases separating them. In germline, CDR1 is LGHNA, CDR2 YSLEER. There are 15 residues in the CDR3.

This clone was seen only a few times. The chain combines TRBV24-1 with TRBJ1-5, with TRBD1 identical over 9 bases. CDR3 length: 15 residues. Unmatched junction bases numbered 4, after V lost 6 bases and J lost 2 bases. Germline-derived CDR1 and CDR2 are KGHDR and SFDVKD. CDR3 in DNA: TGTGCCACCAGTCACAGGGGGCTGGGCAATCAGCCCCAGCATTTT. Encoded protein: CATSHRGLGNQPQHF.

This chain joins TRBV5-1 and TRBJ1-1; D ambiguous. Looked up from germline, CDR1 is SGHRS and CDR2 is YFSETQ. The CDR3 spans 15 residues. With 4 bases removed from V and 11 bases from J, the gap between germline ends came to 24 bases. CDR3 in amino acids: CASSPNQIPGSRAFF. CDR3 bases: TGCGCCAGCAGCCCTAATCAAATACCGGGATCTAGGGCTTTCTTT.

The genes are TRBV30 and TRBJ1-6; D is unresolved. V was trimmed by 0 bases and J by 10 bases, leaving 22 bases between them. This CDR3 is built from 17 residues. Germline V gives CDR1 GTSNPN, CDR2 SVGIG (reference sequence). This CDR3 is CAWSVRLSGRRSSPLHF. The CDR3 bases are TGTGCCTGGAGTGTCCGGCTTTCGGGCAGGAGGTCCTCACCCCTCCACTTT.

CDR3 region: CASSRWIRGDEAFF. CDR3 bases: TGTGCCAGCAGCCGTTGGATACGAGGAGACGAAGCTTTCTTT. The genes are TRBV5-6 and TRBJ1-1; D is unclear. The CDR3 totals 14 residues. V gave up 4 bases and J gave up 8 bases, with 18 bases separating them. Germline loops: CDR1 SGHDT, CDR2 YYEEEE. Complete variable domain (other parts from reference TRBV5-6 and TRBJ1-1): DAGVTQSPTHLIKTRGQQVTLRCSPKSGHDTVSWYQQALGQGPQFIFQYYEEEERQRGNFPDRFSGHQFPNYSSELNVNALLLGDSALYLCASSRWIRGDEAFFGQGTRLTVV.

This chain joins TRBV7-9 and TRBJ1-1, with D uncertain. The CDR3 extends over 13 amino acids. Germline loops: CDR1 SEHNR, CDR2 FQNEAQ (reference sequence). The V end was cut by 5 bases, the J end by 11 bases, with 18 bases between. CDR3 in amino acids: CASSPDSAVGAFF. CDR3 sequence (DNA): TGTGCCAGCAGCCCGGACTCGGCAGTCGGGGCTTTCTTT.

The chain carries TRBV19 and TRBJ2-1, with a tentative D call TRBD1 (5 bases). Germline V gene data show CDR1 as LNHDA and CDR2 as SQIVND (reference sequence). This CDR3 comprises 11 residues. V lost 3 bases and J lost 10, with 7 bases in between. The CDR3 spells CASSITGEQFF. The DNA of the CDR3 is TGTGCCAGTAGTATTACAGGAGAGCAGTTCTTC.

The sample holds one count of this clone. The rearrangement links TRBV5-1 to TRBJ1-2, with 9 nucleotides matching TRBD1. The V gene end was trimmed by 3 bases and the J gene end by 9 bases; junction bases not matched to a gene: 9. The CDR3 spans 14 residues. Germline V gene sequence: CDR1 SGHRS, CDR2 YFSETQ. As DNA, the CDR3 is TGCGCCAGCAGCTCCGCGGGACAGGGCTTTAGCTACACCTTC. Translated: CASSSAGQGFSYTF.

The V gene is TRBV24-1, the J gene TRBJ1-4; 11 bases align to TRBD1. This CDR3 comprises 15 residues. With V trimmed by 4 bases and J by 8 bases, 5 bases remained unmatched. The germline gives CDR1 KGHDR, CDR2 SFDVKD. The CDR3 here is CATSESGTGGEKLFF. In nucleotides, the CDR3 is TGTGCCACCAGTGAGTCCGGGACAGGGGGGGAAAAACTGTTTTTT.

The chain couples TRBV7-2 to TRBJ1-3, with D possibly being TRBD1 (5 bases). V was pared by 3 bases and J by 4 bases, with 10 bases between. The CDR3 contains 14 residues. Germline CDR1 is SGHTA and CDR2 is FQGNSA. CDR3 protein: CASSLRRGGNTIYF. The CDR3 DNA reads TGTGCCAGCAGCTTGAGGCGGGGGGGAAACACCATATATTTT.

There are a few counts of this clone. This chain uses TRBV10-3 with TRBJ1-3, with a tentative D call TRBD1 (5 bases). The germline CDR1 and CDR2 sequences are ENHRY and SYGVKD. The ends were cut back, 10 bases at V and 0 bases at J, with 16 bases in the middle. This CDR3 region has 15 residues. CDR3 bases: TGTGCCACCATGCCTGGGGCGTCCTCTGGAAACACCATATATTTT. Residues: CATMPGASSGNTIYF.